Listed here are 32 T cell receptor beta chains from one sample, sequenced in a study of early T cells in non-severe SARS-CoV-2 infection. In TCRdb, the 5' RACE reads were re-called with MiXCR into one record per CDR3 protein. In the table there are about 84,000 distinct CDR3 sequences, about an eighth of which are singletons. Material: whole blood. These receptors were obtained from an adult who was a healthcare worker with PCR-confirmed SARS-CoV-2 infection or an uninfected control (not recorded which).

In its sample, this clonotype was seen many times. The CDR3 reads CASSLTGQGNQPQHF. As DNA, the CDR3 is TGTGCCAGCAGTTTAACAGGGCAGGGCAATCAGCCCCAGCATTTT. V gene TRBV12-3 or TRBV12-4 combines with J gene TRBJ1-5; D is perhaps TRBD1 (6 bases). The V and J ends lost 2 bases and 2 bases respectively, with 10 bases between them. The CDR3 totals 15 residues.

V and J are TRBV5-6 and TRBJ2-7; D unresolved. CDR3 size: 18 residues. The germline V gene encodes CDR1 SGHDT and CDR2 YYEEEE. V shed 0 bases and J shed 2 bases, with 21 bases lying between them. CDR3 coding DNA: TGTGCCAGCAGCTTGGCCGAGCTGAGGAGACTTGCCACCTACGAGCAGTACTTC. As protein: CASSLAELRRLATYEQYF.

This clonotype was counted only a few times. This chain connects TRBV10-3 to TRBJ2-7; weak D call: TRBD2 (5 bases). Germline V lookup: CDR1 ENHRY, CDR2 SYGVKD. This CDR3 region has 15 residues. V was shortened by 4 bases and J by 2 bases, with 15 bases between the two germline ends. CDR3 bases: TGTGCCATCAGTGGGCGGCCGGGAAGGACCTACGAGCAGTACTTC. Amino acids: CAISGRPGRTYEQYF.

The table lists this clonotype with a few counts. This chain uses TRBV7-9 with TRBJ1-1, with TRBD1 identical over 7 bases. The germline CDR1 and CDR2 sequences are SEHNR and FQNEAQ (reference sequence). The CDR3 has 14 residues. V was clipped by 6 bases and J by 4 bases; unmatched bases: 8. The DNA of the CDR3 is TGTGCCAGCAGTCCGGAAAGGGGGCGCACTGAAGCTTTCTTT. Translation: CASSPERGRTEAFF.

This clonotype was seen many times. V and J are TRBV27 and TRBJ2-1; a weak D match, TRBD1 (6 bases). The germline V and J ends were trimmed by 5 bases and 6 bases, with 14 bases remaining between them. Germline V gene sequence: CDR1 MNHEY, CDR2 SMNVEV (reference sequence). This CDR3 has 14 amino acids. CDR3 sequence: CASSDVWGRNEQFF. CDR3 nucleotides: TGTGCCAGCAGTGATGTCTGGGGGCGCAATGAGCAGTTCTTC.

Many counts were recorded for this clonotype. This sequence joins TRBV5-6 and TRBJ2-1; D is perhaps TRBD1 (5 bases). The V gene's germline CDR1 is SGHDT and CDR2 YYEEEE. Trimming pared 4 bases from V and 7 bases from J, leaving 21 bases between. The CDR3 spans 16 residues. CDR3 nucleotide sequence: TGTGCCAGCAGCACCCCCACAGGCCTTTACTCAAATGAGCAGTTCTTC. It yields the protein CASSTPTGLYSNEQFF.

The rearrangement links TRBV11-3 to TRBJ2-2; TRBD2 agrees at 7 bases. With V trimmed by 5 bases and J by 4 bases, 10 bases remained unmatched. Germline lookup yields CDR1 SGHNT and CDR2 YENEEA. The CDR3 covers 16 residues. The CDR3 DNA is TGTGCCAGCAGCCATGGGACTACAGGACCCACCGGGGAGCTGTTTTTT. Amino acids: CASSHGTTGPTGELFF.

The chain combines TRBV5-1 with TRBJ1-1, with D unclear. The CDR3 length is 13 residues. Germline V gene data show CDR1 as SGHRS and CDR2 as YFSETQ. Trimming cost V 1 base and J 4 bases, with 8 bases left between them. The CDR3, as DNA: TGCGCCAGCAGCTTGTTTGAGGCCACTGAAGCTTTCTTT. Its translation is CASSLFEATEAFF.

This clonotype was seen more than once but under ten times. V usage is TRBV12-3 or TRBV12-4 and J usage is TRBJ2-7; a weak D match, TRBD1 (6 bases). Trimming took 3 bases from V and 4 from J, leaving 19 bases between them. This CDR3 contains 16 residues. CDR3 nucleotides: TGTGCCAGCAGTTTTAACTCGGCAGGGGCAACTTACGAGCAGTACTTC. This translates into CASSFNSAGATYEQYF.

The table lists this clonotype with a count of one. DNA of the CDR3: TGTGCCAGCAGTTACTCGGCGCAGGGGCTTATGTTAGAGACCCAGTACTTC. This gives the protein CASSYSAQGLMLETQYF. V gene TRBV6-5 combines with J gene TRBJ2-5; D possibly corresponds to TRBD1 (6 bases). Germline CDR1 is MNHEY and CDR2 is SVGAGI. V gave up 0 bases and J gave up 4 bases, with 18 bases separating them. The CDR3 sequence is 17 residues long.

This chain joins TRBV6-6 and TRBJ1-6, with 7 bases aligning to TRBD1. This CDR3 is 15 amino acids long. Per germline, CDR1 MNHNY and CDR2 SVGAGI (reference sequence). With V trimmed by 4 bases and J by 9 bases, 9 bases remained unmatched. The CDR3 DNA reads TGTGCCAGCAGTTCTTCCGGGACAGTCGGTTCACCCCTCCACTTT. Encoded protein: CASSSSGTVGSPLHF.

This clonotype has at least ten counts. The chain employs TRBV6-5 and TRBJ2-6; 9 bases agree with TRBD1. J gave up 3 bases and V 7 bases, and 7 bases lay outside the gene matches. Germline CDR1 reads MNHEY; CDR2 reads SVGAGI. This CDR3 has 16 amino acids. The CDR3 region is CASKEQGAVGANVLTF. The CDR3 coding sequence is TGTGCCAGCAAAGAACAGGGGGCGGTTGGGGCCAACGTCCTGACTTTC.

This clonotype has only a few counts. This chain uses TRBV7-3 with TRBJ1-1; D is ambiguous. In germline, CDR1 is SGHTA, CDR2 FQGTGA. V lost 1 base and J 8 bases, leaving 14 bases between the germline ends. There are 14 residues in the CDR3. CDR3 sequence reads: CASSLKAGGTEAFF. CDR3 in DNA: TGTGCCAGCAGCTTAAAGGCGGGAGGAACCGAAGCTTTCTTT.

The chain is built from TRBV20-1 and TRBJ2-3; 10 positions match TRBD2. From germline, CDR1 is DFQATT and CDR2 SNEGSKA (reference sequence). V was pared by 4 bases and J by 5 bases, with 3 bases of the junction left unmatched. The CDR3 extends over 13 amino acids. DNA for the CDR3: TGCAGTGCTAACAGCGGGGGGGGAGATACGCAGTATTTT. Its translation is CSANSGGGDTQYF.

This clonotype was recorded a few times. This sequence joins TRBV7-6 and TRBJ1-1; D gene uncertain. Germline V gene data show CDR1 as SGHVS and CDR2 as FNYEAQ. The CDR3 has 14 residues. Trimming took 5 bases from V and 4 from J, leaving 14 bases between them. The CDR3 protein is CASSPPGRGTEAFF. In DNA, the CDR3 is TGTGCCAGCAGCCCACCGGGGAGAGGCACTGAAGCTTTCTTT.

This clonotype was counted ten times or more. The chain carries TRBV28 and TRBJ2-3; 9 positions match TRBD2. CDR1 is MDHEN, CDR2 SYDVKM, per germline. Trimming removed 5 bases from V and 0 bases from J; junction bases left unmatched: 6. CDR3 length: 16 residues. The CDR3 DNA is TGTGCCAGCAGTGCCTTAGCGGGGGCGAGCACAGATACGCAGTATTTT. This sequence encodes CASSALAGASTDTQYF.

This clonotype occurred many times. Sequence at one end of the junction differs from germline and may be a read error. V usage is TRBV28 and J usage is TRBJ2-7; 7 bases align to TRBD1. This CDR3 comprises 13 residues. Per germline, CDR1 MDHEN and CDR2 SYDVKM. CDR3 coding DNA: TGTGCCAGCAGACCTTCCCGAGCGGACAGGCAGAACTTC. Translation: CASRPSRADRQNF.

This clonotype was picked up many times. V and J are TRBV30 and TRBJ1-2; D unclear. V lost 8 bases and J lost 8, with 6 bases in between. The CDR3 is 8 amino acids. Germline CDR1 is GTSNPN and CDR2 is SVGIG (reference sequence). The CDR3 loop reads CATGGYTF. In DNA form, the CDR3 reads TGTGCCACGGGGGGCTACACCTTC.

V gene TRBV3-1 combines with J gene TRBJ2-2; 10 bases are shared with TRBD1. The J segment lost 5 bases and the V segment lost 3 bases, leaving 3 bases of the junction unmatched. Germline lookup yields CDR1 LGHDT and CDR2 YNNKEL (reference sequence). The CDR3 loop spans 15 amino acids. The CDR3: CASSQGQGRTGELFF. As DNA, the CDR3 is TGTGCCAGCAGCCAGGGACAGGGGAGGACCGGGGAGCTGTTTTTT.

Written as DNA, the CDR3 is TGCAGCGTTGAATTAGGGGGGGAAGATACGCAGTATTTT. It is translated as CSVELGGEDTQYF. V usage is TRBV29-1 and J usage is TRBJ2-3; perhaps TRBD2 as D (7 bases). Germline CDR1 SQVTM, CDR2 ANQGSEA. The CDR3 loop spans 13 amino acids. V lost 2 bases, J lost 5 bases, and 11 bases lay in between.

This clonotype was seen repeatedly, ten times or more. At one end, the junction sequence differs from germline, possibly due to a read error. CDR3 DNA sequence: TGTGCTAGCAGCTTACCCAGGGCCACTGAAGCTTTCTTT. Its protein product is CASSLPRATEAFF. This rearrangement joins TRBV7-7 to TRBJ1-1; possibly TRBD1 for D (5 bases). The length of the CDR3 is 13 residues. Germline CDR1 reads SSHAT; CDR2 reads FNYEAQ (reference sequence).

In this sample, this clonotype turned up many times. The chain carries TRBV30 and TRBJ1-1; D is undetermined. Germline CDR1 is GTSNPN and CDR2 is SVGIG (reference sequence). The V end lost 3 bases, the J end lost 1 base, and 9 bases lay between the germline ends. This CDR3 has 13 residues. The CDR3 DNA sequence: TGTGCCTGGAGAGACGGGGAGAACACTGAAGCTTTCTTT. Protein product: CAWRDGENTEAFF.

CDR3 region: CASDRGYNEQFF. The CDR3 nucleotides are TGTGCCAGCGACAGGGGATACAATGAGCAGTTCTTC. V is TRBV28 and J is TRBJ2-1; TRBD1 matches 8 bases. The V gene's germline CDR1 is MDHEN and CDR2 SYDVKM. The CDR3 has 12 amino acids. V lost 8 bases and J lost 4; bases outside the gene matches: 1.

This clonotype has ten or more counts. The rearrangement joins TRBV4-1 to TRBJ2-1; D is unclear. Trimming stripped 1 base from V and 0 bases from J, with 10 bases between. The germline V gene has CDR1 MGHRA and CDR2 YSYEKL. The length of the CDR3 is 16 residues. The CDR3 nucleotides are TGCGCCAGCAGCCAAGTCGACTTAGTCTCCTACAATGAGCAGTTCTTC. Its translation is CASSQVDLVSYNEQFF.

At least ten counts were recorded for this clonotype. The chain uses TRBV28 and TRBJ1-3; TRBD1 agrees at 10 bases. Germline V lookup: CDR1 MDHEN, CDR2 SYDVKM. V lost 7 bases and J lost 2; bases outside the gene matches: 2. The CDR3 is made up of 14 amino acids. The CDR3 spells CASTGTGAGNTIYF. The CDR3, as DNA: TGTGCCAGCACCGGGACAGGGGCTGGAAACACCATATATTTT.

The rearrangement links TRBV10-2 to TRBJ1-2; D perhaps matches TRBD1 (6 bases). Per the germline V gene, CDR1 is WSHSY and CDR2 is SAAADI. Trimming pared 8 bases from V and 2 bases from J, leaving 15 bases between. CDR3 length equals 14 residues. The chain's CDR3 is CASADTGKNYGYTF. As DNA, the CDR3 is TGCGCCAGCGCGGACACAGGGAAGAACTATGGCTACACCTTC.

This clonotype was seen ten or more times. The CDR3 loop is CSAGQAKNIQYF. In DNA form, the CDR3 reads TGCAGCGCAGGACAGGCCAAAAACATTCAGTACTTC. The chain uses TRBV29-1 and TRBJ2-4; possibly TRBD1 for D (6 bases). The germline V gene encodes CDR1 SQVTM and CDR2 ANQGSEA. The V end lost 7 bases, the J end lost 1 base, and 8 bases lay between the germline ends. The CDR3 totals 12 residues.

This clonotype was observed once. The V gene is TRBV29-1, the J gene TRBJ2-7, with D unclear. Germline assignment: CDR1 SQVTM and CDR2 ANQGSEA. The CDR3 totals 11 residues. V was shortened by 4 bases and J by 2 bases, with 6 bases between the two germline ends. In nucleotides, the CDR3 is TGCAGCGTTGCAAGTCCCTACGAGCAGTACTTC. Translation gives CSVASPYEQYF.

The chain has TRBV28 and TRBJ2-7; D is possibly TRBD2 (5 bases). In germline, CDR1 is MDHEN, CDR2 SYDVKM. Trimming removed 6 bases from V and 0 bases from J, with 15 bases in between. The CDR3 totals 15 residues. The CDR3 bases are TGTGCCAGCAGCCCGCCCAAACTAGGCTCCTACGAGCAGTACTTC. This encodes CASSPPKLGSYEQYF.

This clonotype was counted at least ten times. The rearrangement links TRBV11-1 to TRBJ1-2; TRBD1 matches 8 bases. Germline V CDR1 and CDR2: SGHAT, FQDESV (reference sequence). This CDR3 comprises 12 residues. The junction had 4 bases not matched to a gene; V was cut back by 5 bases and J by 8 bases. The CDR3 sequence is CASSRTGIGYTF. CDR3 sequence (DNA): TGTGCCAGCAGCCGGACAGGGATCGGCTACACCTTC. The variable domain in full, completed from reference TRBV11-1 and TRBJ1-2, reads EAEVAQSPRYKITEKSQAVAFWCDPISGHATLYWYRQILGQGPELLVQFQDESVVDDSQLPKDRFSAERLKGVDSTLKIQPAELGDSAMYLCASSRTGIGYTFGSGTRLTVV.

This clonotype turned up a few times. J is TRBJ2-2 and V is TRBV2; 8 bases match TRBD2. The germline V gene has CDR1 SNHLY and CDR2 FYNNEI. This CDR3 spans 19 amino acids. The ends lost 6 bases at V and 6 bases at J; junction bases unmatched: 21. As DNA, the CDR3 is TGTGCCAGCAGAGACCCCGGCGGTAGCGGGGAGGTCTATTCCGGGGAGCTGTTTTTT. As protein: CASRDPGGSGEVYSGELFF.

This clonotype was recorded a few times. CDR3 coding DNA: TGTGCCAGCTGGGAGTCTGGGTCAGATACGCAGTATTTT. Its translation: CASWESGSDTQYF. The chain has TRBV28 and TRBJ2-3; D is perhaps TRBD2 (5 bases). This CDR3 comprises 13 residues. Between the trimmed V and J ends, which lost 8 bases and 4 bases, there was a span of 13 bases. Germline CDR1 and CDR2: MDHEN and SYDVKM. The variable domain in full, with the rest retrieved from reference TRBV28 and TRBJ2-3, is DVKVTQSSRYLVKRTGEKVFLECVQDMDHENMFWYRQDPGLGLRLIYFSYDVKMKEKGDIPEGYSVSREKKERFSLILESASTNQTSMYLCASWESGSDTQYFGPGTRLTVL.